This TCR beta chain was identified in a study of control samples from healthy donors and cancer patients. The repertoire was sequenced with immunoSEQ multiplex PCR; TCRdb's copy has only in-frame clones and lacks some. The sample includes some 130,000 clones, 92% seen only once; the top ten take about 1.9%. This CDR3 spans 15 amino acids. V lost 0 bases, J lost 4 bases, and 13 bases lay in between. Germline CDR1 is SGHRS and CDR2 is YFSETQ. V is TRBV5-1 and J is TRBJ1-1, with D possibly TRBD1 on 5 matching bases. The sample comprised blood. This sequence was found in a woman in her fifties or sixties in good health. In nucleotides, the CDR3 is TGCGCCAGCAGCTTGGGAGACAGAAAACCCACTGAAGCTTTCTTT. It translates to CASSLGDRKPTEAFF.